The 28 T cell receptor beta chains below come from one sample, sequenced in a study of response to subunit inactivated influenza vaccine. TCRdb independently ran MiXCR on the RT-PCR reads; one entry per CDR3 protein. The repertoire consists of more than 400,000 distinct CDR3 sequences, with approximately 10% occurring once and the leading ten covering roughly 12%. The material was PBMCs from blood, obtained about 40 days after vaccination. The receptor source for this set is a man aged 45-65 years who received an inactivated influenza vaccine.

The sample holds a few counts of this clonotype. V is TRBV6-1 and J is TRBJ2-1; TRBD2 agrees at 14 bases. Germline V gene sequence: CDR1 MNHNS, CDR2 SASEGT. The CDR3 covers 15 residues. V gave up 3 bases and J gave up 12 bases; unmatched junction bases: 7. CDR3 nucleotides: TGTGCCAGCAGTGACGGGACTAGCGGGGGATCAAGGCAGTTCTTC. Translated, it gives CASSDGTSGGSRQFF.

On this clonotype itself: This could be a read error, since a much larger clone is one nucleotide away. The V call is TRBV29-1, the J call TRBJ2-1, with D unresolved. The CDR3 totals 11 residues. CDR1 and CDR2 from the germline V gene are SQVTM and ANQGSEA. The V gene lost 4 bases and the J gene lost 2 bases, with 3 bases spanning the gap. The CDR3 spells CSVVPYNEQFF. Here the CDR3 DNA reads TGCAGCGTTGTCCCCTACAATGAGCAGTTCTTC.

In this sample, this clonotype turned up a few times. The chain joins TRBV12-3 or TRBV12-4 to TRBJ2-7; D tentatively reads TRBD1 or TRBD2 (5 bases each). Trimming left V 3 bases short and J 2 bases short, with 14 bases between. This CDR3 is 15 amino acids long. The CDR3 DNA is TGTGCCAGCAGTTTCGGTGGGGGACCCCCCTACGAGCAGTACTTC. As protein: CASSFGGGPPYEQYF.

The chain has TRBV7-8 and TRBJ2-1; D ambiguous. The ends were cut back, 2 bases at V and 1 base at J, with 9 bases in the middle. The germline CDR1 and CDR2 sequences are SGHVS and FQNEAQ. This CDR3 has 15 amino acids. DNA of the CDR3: TGTGCCAGCAGCTTACGGCGAGTATCCTACAATGAGCAGTTCTTC. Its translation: CASSLRRVSYNEQFF. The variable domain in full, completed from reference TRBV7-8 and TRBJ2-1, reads GAGVSQSPRYKVAKRGQDVALRCDPISGHVSLFWYQQALGQGPEFLTYFQNEAQLDKSGLPSDRFFAERPEGSVSTLKIQRTQQEDSAVYLCASSLRRVSYNEQFFGPGTRLTVL.

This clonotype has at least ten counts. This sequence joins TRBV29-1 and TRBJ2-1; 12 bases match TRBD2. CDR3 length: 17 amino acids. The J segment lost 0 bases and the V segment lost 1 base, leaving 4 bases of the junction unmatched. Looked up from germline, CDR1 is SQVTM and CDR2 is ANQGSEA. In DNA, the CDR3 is TGCAGCGTTGAAGCTAGCGGGAGGGTGAGCTCCTACAATGAGCAGTTCTTC. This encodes CSVEASGRVSSYNEQFF.

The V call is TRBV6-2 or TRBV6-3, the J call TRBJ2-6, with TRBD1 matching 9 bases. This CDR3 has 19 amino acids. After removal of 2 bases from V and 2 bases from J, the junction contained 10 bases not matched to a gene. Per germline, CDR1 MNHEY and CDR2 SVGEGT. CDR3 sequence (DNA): TGTGCCAGCAGTTACGGGACTGACAGGGGGAGTACTGGGGCCAACGTCCTGACTTTC. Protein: CASSYGTDRGSTGANVLTF.

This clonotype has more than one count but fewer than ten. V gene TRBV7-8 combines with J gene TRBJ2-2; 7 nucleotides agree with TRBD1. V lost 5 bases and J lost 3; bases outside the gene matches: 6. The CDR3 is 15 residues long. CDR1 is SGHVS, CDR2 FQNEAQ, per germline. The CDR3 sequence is CASSPDRLYTGELFF. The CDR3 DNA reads TGTGCCAGCAGCCCGGACAGGTTATACACCGGGGAGCTGTTTTTT. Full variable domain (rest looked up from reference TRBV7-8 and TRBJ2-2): GAGVSQSPRYKVAKRGQDVALRCDPISGHVSLFWYQQALGQGPEFLTYFQNEAQLDKSGLPSDRFFAERPEGSVSTLKIQRTQQEDSAVYLCASSPDRLYTGELFFGEGSRLTVL.

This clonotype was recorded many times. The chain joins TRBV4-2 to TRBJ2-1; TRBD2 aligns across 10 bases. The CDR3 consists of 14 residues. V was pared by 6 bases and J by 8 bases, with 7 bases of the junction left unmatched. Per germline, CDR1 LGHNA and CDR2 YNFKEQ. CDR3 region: CASSPSGSLDEQFF. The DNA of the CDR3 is TGTGCCAGCAGTCCTAGCGGGAGCCTGGATGAGCAGTTCTTC.

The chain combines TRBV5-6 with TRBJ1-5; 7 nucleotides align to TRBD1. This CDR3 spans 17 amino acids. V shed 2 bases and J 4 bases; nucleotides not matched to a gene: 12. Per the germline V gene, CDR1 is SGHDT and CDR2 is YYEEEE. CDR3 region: CASSFYPGGTLNQPQHF. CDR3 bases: TGTGCCAGCAGCTTCTATCCAGGGGGGACCCTAAATCAGCCCCAGCATTTT.

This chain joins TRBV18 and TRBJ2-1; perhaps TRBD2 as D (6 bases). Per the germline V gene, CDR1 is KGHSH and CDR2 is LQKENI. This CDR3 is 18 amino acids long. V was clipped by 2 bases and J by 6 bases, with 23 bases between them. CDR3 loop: CASSPISMGGVSGNEQFF. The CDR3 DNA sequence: TGTGCCAGCTCACCAATTTCCATGGGAGGAGTTAGCGGCAATGAGCAGTTCTTC.

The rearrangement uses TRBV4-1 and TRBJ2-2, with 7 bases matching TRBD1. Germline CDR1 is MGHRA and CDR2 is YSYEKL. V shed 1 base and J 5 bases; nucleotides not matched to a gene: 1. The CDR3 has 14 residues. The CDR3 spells CASSQGQGTGELFF. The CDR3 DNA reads TGCGCCAGCAGCCAAGGACAGGGAACCGGGGAGCTGTTTTTT.

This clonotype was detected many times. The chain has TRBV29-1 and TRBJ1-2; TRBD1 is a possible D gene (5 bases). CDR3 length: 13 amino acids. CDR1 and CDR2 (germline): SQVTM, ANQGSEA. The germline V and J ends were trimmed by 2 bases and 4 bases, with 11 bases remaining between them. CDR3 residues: CSVELTASYGYTF. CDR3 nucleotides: TGCAGCGTTGAACTGACAGCCAGCTATGGCTACACCTTC.

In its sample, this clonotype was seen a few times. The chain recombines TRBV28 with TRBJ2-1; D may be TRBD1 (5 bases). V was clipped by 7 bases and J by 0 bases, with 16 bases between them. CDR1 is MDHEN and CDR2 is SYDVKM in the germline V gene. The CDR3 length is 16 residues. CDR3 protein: CASTNRGGSSYNEQFF. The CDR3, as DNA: TGTGCCAGCACCAATAGGGGCGGCAGCTCCTACAATGAGCAGTTCTTC.

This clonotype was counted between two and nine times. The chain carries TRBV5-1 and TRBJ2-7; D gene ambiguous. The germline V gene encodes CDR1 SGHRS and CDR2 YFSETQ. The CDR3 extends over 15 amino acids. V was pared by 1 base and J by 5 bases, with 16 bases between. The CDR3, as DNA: TGCGCCAGCAGCTTGTCGGCTAGTCCTCAACACGAGCAGTACTTC. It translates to CASSLSASPQHEQYF.

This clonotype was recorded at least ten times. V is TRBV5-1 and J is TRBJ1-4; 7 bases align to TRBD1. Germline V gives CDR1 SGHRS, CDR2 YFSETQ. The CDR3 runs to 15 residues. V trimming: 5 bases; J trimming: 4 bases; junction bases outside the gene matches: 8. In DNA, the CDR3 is TGCGCCAGCAGTTACGGACAGGAGGGTAATGAAAAACTGTTTTTT. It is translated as CASSYGQEGNEKLFF. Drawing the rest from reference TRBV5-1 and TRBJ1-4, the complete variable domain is KAGVTQTPRYLIKTRGQQVTLSCSPISGHRSVSWYQQTPGQGLQFLFEYFSETQRNKGNFPGRFSGRQFSNSRSEMNVSTLELGDSALYLCASSYGQEGNEKLFFGSGTQLSVL.

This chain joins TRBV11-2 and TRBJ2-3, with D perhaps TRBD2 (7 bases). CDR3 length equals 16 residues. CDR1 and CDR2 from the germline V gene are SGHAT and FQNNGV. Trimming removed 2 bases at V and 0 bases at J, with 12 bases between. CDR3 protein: CASSLRRGPSTDTQYF. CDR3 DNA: TGTGCCAGCAGCTTACGGCGGGGGCCCAGCACAGATACGCAGTATTTT.

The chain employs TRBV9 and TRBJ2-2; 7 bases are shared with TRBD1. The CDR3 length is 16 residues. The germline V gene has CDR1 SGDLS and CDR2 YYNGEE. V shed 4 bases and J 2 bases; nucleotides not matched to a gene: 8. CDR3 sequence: CASSPRQGRNTGELFF. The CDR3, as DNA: TGTGCCAGCAGCCCACGACAGGGCCGAAACACCGGGGAGCTGTTTTTT.

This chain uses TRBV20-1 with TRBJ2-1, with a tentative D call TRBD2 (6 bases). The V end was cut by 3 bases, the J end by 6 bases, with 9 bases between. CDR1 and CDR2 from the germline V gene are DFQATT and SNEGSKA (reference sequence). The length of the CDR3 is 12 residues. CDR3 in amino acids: CSARPGGNEQFF. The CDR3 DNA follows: TGCAGTGCTAGGCCCGGGGGCAATGAGCAGTTCTTC.

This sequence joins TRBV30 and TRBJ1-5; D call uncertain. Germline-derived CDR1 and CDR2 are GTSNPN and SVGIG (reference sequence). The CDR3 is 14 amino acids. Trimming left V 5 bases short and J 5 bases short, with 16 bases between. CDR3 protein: CAWRDPYSHQPQHF. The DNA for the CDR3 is TGTGCCTGGCGTGACCCCTACTCGCATCAGCCCCAGCATTTT. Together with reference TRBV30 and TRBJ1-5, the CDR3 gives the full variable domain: SQTIHQWPATLVQPVGSPLSLECTVEGTSNPNLYWYRQAAGRGLQLLFYSVGIGQISSEVPQNLSASRPQDRQFILSSKKLLLSDSGFYLCAWRDPYSHQPQHFGDGTRLSIL.

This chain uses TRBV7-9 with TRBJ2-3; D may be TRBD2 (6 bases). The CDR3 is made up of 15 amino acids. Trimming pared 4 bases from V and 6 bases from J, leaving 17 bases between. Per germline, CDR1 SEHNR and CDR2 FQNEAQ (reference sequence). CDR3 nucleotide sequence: TGTGCCAGCAGCTCCGACCGGGAGAGACGTGATACGCAGTATTTT. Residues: CASSSDRERRDTQYF.

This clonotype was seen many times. DNA of the CDR3: TGCAGTGCTAATGGGGTCTTAGGCCGAACCTACGAGCAGTACTTC. It encodes CSANGVLGRTYEQYF. This chain connects TRBV20-1 to TRBJ2-7; D gene uncertain. This CDR3 contains 15 residues. Trimming took off 4 bases at V and 2 bases at J, with 18 bases between the two ends. Germline V gene data show CDR1 as DFQATT and CDR2 as SNEGSKA (reference sequence).

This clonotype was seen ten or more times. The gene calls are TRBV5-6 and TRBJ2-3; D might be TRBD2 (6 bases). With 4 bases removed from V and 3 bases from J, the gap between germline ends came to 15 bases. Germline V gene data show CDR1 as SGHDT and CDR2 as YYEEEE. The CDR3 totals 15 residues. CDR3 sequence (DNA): TGTGCCAGCAGCCCCGGGAGTTGGGTGACAGATACGCAGTATTTT. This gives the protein CASSPGSWVTDTQYF.

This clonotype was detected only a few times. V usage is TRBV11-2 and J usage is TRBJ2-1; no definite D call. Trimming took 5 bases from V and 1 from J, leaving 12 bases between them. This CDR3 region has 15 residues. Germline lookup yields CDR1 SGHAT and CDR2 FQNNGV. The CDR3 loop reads CASSRTRTSYNEQFF. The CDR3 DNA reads TGTGCCAGCAGCCGGACGAGGACGTCCTACAATGAGCAGTTCTTC.

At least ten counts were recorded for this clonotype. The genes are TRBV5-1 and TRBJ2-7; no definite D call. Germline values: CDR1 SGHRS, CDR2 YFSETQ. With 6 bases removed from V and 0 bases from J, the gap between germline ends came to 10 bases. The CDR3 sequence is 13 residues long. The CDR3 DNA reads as TGCGCCAGCAATCTTGACGGCTCCTACGAGCAGTACTTC. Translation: CASNLDGSYEQYF.

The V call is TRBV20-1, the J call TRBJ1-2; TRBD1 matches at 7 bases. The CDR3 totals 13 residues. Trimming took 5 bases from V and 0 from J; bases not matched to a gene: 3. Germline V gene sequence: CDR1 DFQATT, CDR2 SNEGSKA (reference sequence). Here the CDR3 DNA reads TGCAGTGCTGTTACAGGGGCTAACTATGGCTACACCTTC. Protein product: CSAVTGANYGYTF.

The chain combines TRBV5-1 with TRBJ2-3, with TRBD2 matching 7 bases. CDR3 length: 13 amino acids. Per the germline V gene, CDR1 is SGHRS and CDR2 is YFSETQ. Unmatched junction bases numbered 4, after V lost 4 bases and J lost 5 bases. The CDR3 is CASSGTTGDTQYF. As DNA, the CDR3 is TGCGCCAGCAGCGGGACTACGGGAGATACGCAGTATTTT.

The CDR3 DNA reads as TGCGCCAGCAGCTTGGAGGCGGGGAAATACAATGAGCAGTTCTTC. Amino acid sequence: CASSLEAGKYNEQFF. The rearrangement joins TRBV5-1 to TRBJ2-1; D is perhaps TRBD2 (6 bases). The V end was cut by 0 bases, the J end by 4 bases, with 11 bases between. Per the germline V gene, CDR1 is SGHRS and CDR2 is YFSETQ. This CDR3 region has 15 residues.

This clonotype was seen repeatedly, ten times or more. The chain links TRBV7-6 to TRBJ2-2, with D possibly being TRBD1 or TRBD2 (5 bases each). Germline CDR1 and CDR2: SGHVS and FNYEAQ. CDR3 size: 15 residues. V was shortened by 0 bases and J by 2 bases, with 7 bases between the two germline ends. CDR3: CASSLAGPNTGELFF. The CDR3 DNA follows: TGTGCCAGCAGCTTAGCGGGACCAAACACCGGGGAGCTGTTTTTT.